This TCR beta chain was documented in a study of cytomegalovirus exposure and HLA in healthy donors. Assay: immunoSEQ multiplex PCR; the TCRdb copy retains only in-frame clones and omits some. Here the sample spans fewer than 80,000 clones, 96% being singletons. V shed 2 bases, J shed 4 bases, and the junction held 16 bases outside the gene matches. The CDR3 is 18 amino acids. Per germline, CDR1 LGHNA and CDR2 YSLEER. This clonotype was sampled from a woman aged 18-29 years in good health and CMV-seropositive. V usage is TRBV4-3 and J usage is TRBJ1-2, with 7 bases fitting TRBD1. The sample consisted of PBMCs. Here the CDR3 DNA reads TGCGCCAGCAGCCAATCCCGGGACAGTCCTTACGAGAGCTATGGCTACACCTTC. Translation gives CASSQSRDSPYESYGYTF.